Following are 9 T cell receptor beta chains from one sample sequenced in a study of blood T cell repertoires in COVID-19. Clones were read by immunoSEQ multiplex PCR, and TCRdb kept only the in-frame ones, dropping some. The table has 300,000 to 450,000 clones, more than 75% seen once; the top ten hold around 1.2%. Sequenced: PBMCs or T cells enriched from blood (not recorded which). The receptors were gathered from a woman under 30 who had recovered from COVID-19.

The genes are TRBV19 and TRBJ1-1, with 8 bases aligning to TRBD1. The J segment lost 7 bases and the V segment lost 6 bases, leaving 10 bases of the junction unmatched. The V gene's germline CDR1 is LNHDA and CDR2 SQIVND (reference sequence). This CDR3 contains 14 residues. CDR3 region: CASSPRTGTGEAFF. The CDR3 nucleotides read TGTGCCAGTAGCCCGAGGACAGGGACTGGTGAAGCTTTCTTT.

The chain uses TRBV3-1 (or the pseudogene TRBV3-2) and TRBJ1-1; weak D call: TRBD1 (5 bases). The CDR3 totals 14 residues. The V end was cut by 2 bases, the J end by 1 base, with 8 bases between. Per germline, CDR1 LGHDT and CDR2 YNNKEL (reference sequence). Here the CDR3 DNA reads TGTGCCAGCAGCCAAAGGGGTTCGAACACTGAAGCTTTCTTT. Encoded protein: CASSQRGSNTEAFF.

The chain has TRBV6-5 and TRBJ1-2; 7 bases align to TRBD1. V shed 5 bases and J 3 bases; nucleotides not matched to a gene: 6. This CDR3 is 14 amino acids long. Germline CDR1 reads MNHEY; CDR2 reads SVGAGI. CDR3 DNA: TGTGCCAGCAGTCCCCCGGGGACAGACTATGGCTACACCTTC. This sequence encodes CASSPPGTDYGYTF.

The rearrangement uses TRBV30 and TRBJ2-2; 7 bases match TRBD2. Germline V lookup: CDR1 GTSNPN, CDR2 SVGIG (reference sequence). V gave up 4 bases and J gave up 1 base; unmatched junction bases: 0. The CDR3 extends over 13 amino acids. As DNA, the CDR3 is TGTGCCTGGACTAGCGGGAACACCGGGGAGCTGTTTTTT. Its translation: CAWTSGNTGELFF.

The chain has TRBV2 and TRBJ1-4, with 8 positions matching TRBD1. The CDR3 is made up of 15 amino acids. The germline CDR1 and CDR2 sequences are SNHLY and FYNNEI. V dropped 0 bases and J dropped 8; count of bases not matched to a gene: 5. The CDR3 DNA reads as TGTGCCAGCAGTGAAGCGGTCAGGGGGCCGGAAAAACTGTTTTTT. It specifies CASSEAVRGPEKLFF.

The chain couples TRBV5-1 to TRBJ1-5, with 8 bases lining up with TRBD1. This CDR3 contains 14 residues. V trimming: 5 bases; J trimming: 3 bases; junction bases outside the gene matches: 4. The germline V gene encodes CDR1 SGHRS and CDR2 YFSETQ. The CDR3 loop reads CASRRTGPNQPQHF. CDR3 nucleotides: TGCGCCAGCAGGAGGACAGGGCCCAATCAGCCCCAGCATTTT. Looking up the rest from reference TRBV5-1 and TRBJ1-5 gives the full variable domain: KAGVTQTPRYLIKTRGQQVTLSCSPISGHRSVSWYQQTPGQGLQFLFEYFSETQRNKGNFPGRFSGRQFSNSRSEMNVSTLELGDSALYLCASRRTGPNQPQHFGDGTRLSIL.

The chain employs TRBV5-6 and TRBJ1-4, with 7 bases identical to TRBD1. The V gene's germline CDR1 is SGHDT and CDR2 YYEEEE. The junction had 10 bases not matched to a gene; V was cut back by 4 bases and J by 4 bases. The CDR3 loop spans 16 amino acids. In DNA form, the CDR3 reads TGTGCCAGCAGCACCAGAACAGGGGATAATAATGAAAAACTGTTTTTT. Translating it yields CASSTRTGDNNEKLFF.

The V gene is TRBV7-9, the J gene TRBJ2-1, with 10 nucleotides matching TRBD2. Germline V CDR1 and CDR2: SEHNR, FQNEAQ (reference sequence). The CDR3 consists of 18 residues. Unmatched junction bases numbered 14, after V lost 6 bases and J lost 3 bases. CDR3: CASSRQINSGGHYNEQFF. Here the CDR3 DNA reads TGTGCCAGCAGTCGACAAATCAATAGCGGGGGGCACTACAATGAGCAGTTCTTC.

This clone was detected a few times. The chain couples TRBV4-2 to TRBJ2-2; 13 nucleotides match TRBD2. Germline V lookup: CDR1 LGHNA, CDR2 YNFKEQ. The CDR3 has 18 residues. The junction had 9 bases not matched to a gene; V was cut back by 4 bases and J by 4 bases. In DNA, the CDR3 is TGTGCCAGCAGCCCAGAGGGGACTAGCGGGGAGATCACCGGGGAGCTGTTTTTT. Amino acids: CASSPEGTSGEITGELFF.